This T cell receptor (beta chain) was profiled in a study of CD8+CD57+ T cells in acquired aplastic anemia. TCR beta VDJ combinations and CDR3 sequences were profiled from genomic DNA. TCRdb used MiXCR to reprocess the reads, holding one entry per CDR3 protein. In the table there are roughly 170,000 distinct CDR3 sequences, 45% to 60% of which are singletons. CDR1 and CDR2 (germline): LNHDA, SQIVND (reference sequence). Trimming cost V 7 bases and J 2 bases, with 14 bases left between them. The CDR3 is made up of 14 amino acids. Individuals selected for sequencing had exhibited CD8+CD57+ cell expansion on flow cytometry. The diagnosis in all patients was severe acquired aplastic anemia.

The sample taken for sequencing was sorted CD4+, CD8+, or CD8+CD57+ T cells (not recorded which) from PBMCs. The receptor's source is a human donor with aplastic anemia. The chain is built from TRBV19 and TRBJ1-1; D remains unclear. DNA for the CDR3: TGTGCCAGTAATCTGCGGTTACGAAACACTGAAGCTTTCTTT. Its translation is CASNLRLRNTEAFF.